These 16 T cell receptor beta chains were all obtained from the same sample, sequenced in a study of T cell repertoires in cytomegalovirus infection. TCRdb fed the reads into MiXCR, producing one record per CDR3 protein. The data show about 260,000 distinct CDR3 sequences, about an eighth seen once. The sequenced material came from PBMCs. The receptors were sampled from a human donor in good health (CMV status not recorded). Some clones in this sample may be carry-over from other donors' samples.

This clonotype was observed a handful of times. The chain joins TRBV14 to TRBJ1-1, with D unresolved. The ends were cut back, 0 bases at V and 1 base at J, with 18 bases in the middle. Germline V gene lookup returns CDR1 SGHDN and CDR2 FVKESK. CDR3 length equals 18 residues. The CDR3 loop reads CASSQDWWERRENTEAFF. The DNA of the CDR3 is TGTGCCAGCAGCCAAGATTGGTGGGAGAGGCGAGAGAACACTGAAGCTTTCTTT.

The J gene is TRBJ1-1, the V gene TRBV29-1; D call uncertain. V lost 0 bases and J lost 4, with 6 bases in between. CDR3 length: 12 residues. Germline V CDR1 and CDR2: SQVTM, ANQGSEA. The CDR3 sequence is CSVEDDGTEAFF. CDR3 sequence (DNA): TGCAGCGTTGAAGATGACGGCACTGAAGCTTTCTTT.

The gene calls are TRBV25-1 and TRBJ2-1, with D unclear. This CDR3 has 14 residues. Germline CDR1 is MGHDK and CDR2 is SYGVNS. With 9 bases removed from V and 0 bases from J, the gap between germline ends came to 12 bases. CDR3 DNA sequence: TGTGCCAGTTGTTCTCATAGCTCCTACAATGAGCAGTTCTTC. Translation: CASCSHSSYNEQFF.

The chain is built from TRBV14 and TRBJ2-1; TRBD2 matches at 14 bases. This CDR3 has 15 residues. CDR1 is SGHDN, CDR2 FVKESK, per germline. V lost 4 bases to trimming and J lost 8 bases; unmatched junction nucleotides: 4. In DNA, the CDR3 is TGTGCCAGCAGCCGACTAGCGGGAGGGCCGGATGAGCAGTTCTTC. This sequence encodes CASSRLAGGPDEQFF.

This clonotype appeared a few times. This chain links TRBV6-2 or TRBV6-3 with TRBJ2-7, with D possibly being TRBD1 (5 bases). The CDR3 has 14 amino acids. V lost 3 bases, J lost 5 bases, and 14 bases lay in between. The germline CDR1 and CDR2 sequences are MNHEY and SVGEGT. The CDR3 is CASSYLTPRDEQYF. DNA for the CDR3: TGTGCCAGCAGTTATCTTACTCCCAGGGACGAGCAGTACTTC.

This clonotype was counted a few times. The chain uses TRBV29-1 and TRBJ1-4, with D uncertain. V shed 0 bases and J shed 7 bases, with 12 bases lying between them. The CDR3 sequence is 14 residues long. Germline-derived CDR1 and CDR2 are SQVTM and ANQGSEA. The CDR3 loop is CSVEEGGFGEKLFF. For the CDR3, the DNA is TGCAGCGTTGAAGAAGGAGGGTTTGGTGAAAAACTGTTTTTT.

This clonotype was seen at least ten times. The chain couples TRBV6-2 or TRBV6-3 to TRBJ1-2; 9 bases match TRBD1. Germline V gene sequence: CDR1 MNHEY, CDR2 SVGEGT. J lost 4 bases, V lost 6 bases, and 9 bases had no gene match. The CDR3 contains 15 residues. The CDR3 spells CASRGGQGNSYGYTF. For the CDR3, the DNA is TGTGCCAGCAGAGGCGGACAGGGGAACTCCTATGGCTACACCTTC.

This clonotype occurred a few times. The chain is built from TRBV10-2 and TRBJ2-4, with D perhaps TRBD1 or TRBD2 (5 bases each). CDR1 is WSHSY, CDR2 SAAADI, per germline. V lost 0 bases and J lost 9, with 15 bases in between. The CDR3 contains 15 residues. The CDR3 is CASSESGGLGTIQYF. The DNA for the CDR3 is TGCGCCAGCAGTGAGTCGGGTGGCCTGGGGACCATTCAGTACTTC.

This clonotype was detected many times. V and J are TRBV7-2 and TRBJ2-3, with a weak D call TRBD2 (5 bases). Germline V lookup: CDR1 SGHTA, CDR2 FQGNSA. This CDR3 has 13 amino acids. V gave up 5 bases and J gave up 4 bases, with 10 bases separating them. The CDR3 nucleotides are TGTGCCAGCAGCCCTGAGAGGGCAGATACGCAGTATTTT. Its protein is CASSPERADTQYF.

V gene TRBV2 combines with J gene TRBJ2-2; possibly TRBD2 for D (6 bases). The ends were cut back, 4 bases at V and 0 bases at J, with 9 bases in the middle. Germline CDR1 is SNHLY and CDR2 is FYNNEI. The CDR3 is 15 amino acids. CDR3 in amino acids: CASSVGGSNTGELFF. The DNA for the CDR3 is TGTGCCAGCAGTGTGGGGGGTTCGAACACCGGGGAGCTGTTTTTT.

The rearrangement uses TRBV29-1 and TRBJ1-1; no clear D gene. Germline V CDR1 and CDR2: SQVTM, ANQGSEA. This CDR3 comprises 13 residues. V was pared by 1 base and J by 0 bases, with 6 bases between. CDR3 coding DNA: TGCAGCGTTGAAGGCCAGATGAACACTGAAGCTTTCTTT. It is translated as CSVEGQMNTEAFF.

V gene TRBV5-4 combines with J gene TRBJ2-3; D is undetermined. V dropped 2 bases and J dropped 5 bases, with 18 bases sitting between them. Germline CDR1 and CDR2: SGHNT and YYREEE (reference sequence). The CDR3 has 16 residues. The CDR3 nucleotides are TGTGCCAGCAGCTTCCGGCAACCCCTCAGTGGAGATACGCAGTATTTT. Protein sequence: CASSFRQPLSGDTQYF.

This clonotype was detected a few times. The V and J genes are TRBV7-9 and TRBJ1-1; D call uncertain. V gave up 5 bases and J gave up 6 bases, with 19 bases separating them. The germline V gene encodes CDR1 SEHNR and CDR2 FQNEAQ (reference sequence). The length of the CDR3 is 15 residues. The DNA of the CDR3 is TGTGCCAGCAGCCCCCTAGGCAGGCTTGCTTCTGAAGCTTTCTTT. This encodes CASSPLGRLASEAFF.

This clonotype was recorded many times. The chain has TRBV7-6 and TRBJ2-3; a possible D gene is TRBD1 (5 bases). The CDR3 has 16 residues. Germline CDR1 is SGHVS and CDR2 is FNYEAQ. V was trimmed by 5 bases and J by 2 bases, leaving 17 bases between them. The CDR3 DNA is TGTGCCAGCAGCCTCTCGGGTGAAGGGGCCACAGATACGCAGTATTTT. It specifies CASSLSGEGATDTQYF.

The sample holds many counts of this clonotype. CDR3 bases: TGTGCCAGCAGCAAGACAGGCGAAAAACTGTTTTTT. Residues: CASSKTGEKLFF. The genes are TRBV7-2 and TRBJ1-4; TRBD1 is a possible D gene (6 bases). The CDR3 runs 12 residues. Germline-derived CDR1 and CDR2 are SGHTA and FQGNSA. Trimming shortened V by 5 bases and J by 8 bases, and 9 bases separated the two germline ends. The full variable domain, completed using reference TRBV7-2 and TRBJ1-4, is GAGVSQSPSNKVTEKGKDVELRCDPISGHTALYWYRQSLGQGLEFLIYFQGNSAPDKSGLPSDRFSAERTGGSVSTLTIQRTQQEDSAVYLCASSKTGEKLFFGSGTQLSVL.

This chain uses TRBV5-4 with TRBJ2-7; TRBD2 is a possible D gene (6 bases). The germline V gene has CDR1 SGHNT and CDR2 YYREEE (reference sequence). The CDR3 has 13 amino acids. The V end lost 9 bases, the J end lost 2 bases, and 15 bases lay between the germline ends. As DNA, the CDR3 is TGTGCCACTTCTGGGACTTCAACCTACGAGCAGTACTTC. It translates to CATSGTSTYEQYF.